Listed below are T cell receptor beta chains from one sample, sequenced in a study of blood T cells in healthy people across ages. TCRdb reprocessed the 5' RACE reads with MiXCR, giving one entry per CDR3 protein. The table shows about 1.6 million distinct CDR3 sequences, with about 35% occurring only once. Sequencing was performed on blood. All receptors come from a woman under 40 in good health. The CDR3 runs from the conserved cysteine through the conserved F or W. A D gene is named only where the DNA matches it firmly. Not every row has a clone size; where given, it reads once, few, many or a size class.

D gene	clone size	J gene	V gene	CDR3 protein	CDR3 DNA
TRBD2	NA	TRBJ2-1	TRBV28	CASNVAGGSNEQFF	TGTGCCAGCAACGTGGCGGGAGGGTCCAATGAGCAGTTCTTC
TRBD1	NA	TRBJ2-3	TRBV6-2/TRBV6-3	CASSYPEGQGWTDTQYF	TGTGCCAGCAGTTATCCCGAGGGACAGGGATGGACAGATACGCAGTATTTT
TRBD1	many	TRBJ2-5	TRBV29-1	CSVGTDQETQYF	TGCAGCGTCGGGACAGACCAAGAGACCCAGTACTTC
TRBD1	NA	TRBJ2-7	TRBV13	CASSSGTGPGKQYF	TGTGCCAGCAGCTCAGGGACAGGCCCTGGCAAGCAGTACTTC
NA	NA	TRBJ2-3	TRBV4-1	CASSQWVADTQYF	TGCGCCAGCAGTCAGTGGGTGGCAGATACGCAGTATTTT
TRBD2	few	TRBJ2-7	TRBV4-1	CASSQGLAGSSSYEQYF	TGCGCCAGCAGCCAAGGACTAGCGGGGTCGAGCTCCTACGAGCAGTACTTC
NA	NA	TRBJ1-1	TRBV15	CATRRDEIAGVRNTEAFF	TGTGCCACCCGCAGAGATGAAATTGCAGGGGTACGGAACACTGAAGCTTTCTTT
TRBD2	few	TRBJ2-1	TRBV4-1	CASSLPQGSGRSYNEQFF	TGCGCCAGCAGCCTCCCCCAGGGTAGCGGGAGATCCTACAATGAGCAGTTCTTC
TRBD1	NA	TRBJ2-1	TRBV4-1	CASSQGKTGDRGNEQFF	TGCGCCAGCAGCCAAGGGAAAACAGGGGACAGAGGGAATGAGCAGTTCTTC
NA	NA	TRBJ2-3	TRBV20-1	CSARDRRKGADAQYF	TGCAGTGCTAGAGATCGGAGAAAGGGCGCAGATGCGCAGTATTTT
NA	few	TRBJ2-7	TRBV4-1	CASSQESGAHYEQYF	TGCGCCAGCAGCCAAGAGTCGGGGGCGCACTACGAGCAGTACTTC
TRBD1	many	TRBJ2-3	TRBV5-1	CASRSGQGPRPPTDTQYF	TGCGCCAGCAGATCCGGACAGGGGCCTCGCCCCCCCACAGATACGCAGTATTTT
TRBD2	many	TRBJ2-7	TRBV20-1	CSARVYPGGSYEQYF	TGCAGTGCTAGAGTATATCCGGGCGGGAGCTACGAGCAGTACTTC
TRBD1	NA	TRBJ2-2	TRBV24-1	CATSDAPGQGRTGELFF	TGTGCCACCAGTGATGCGCCGGGACAGGGACGCACCGGGGAGCTGTTTTTT
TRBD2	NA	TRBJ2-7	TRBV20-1	CSASGTPAGVGSYGQYF	TGCAGTGCTAGTGGTACACCAGCGGGAGTAGGTTCCTACGGGCAGTACTTC
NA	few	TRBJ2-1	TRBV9	CASGGRVNEQFF	TGTGCCAGCGGGGGGCGGGTCAATGAGCAGTTCTTC
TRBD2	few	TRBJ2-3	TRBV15	CATSRDSSGSTDTQYF	TGTGCCACCAGCAGAGACTCTAGCGGGAGCACAGATACGCAGTATTTT
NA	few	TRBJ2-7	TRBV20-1	CSADDRWGPSYEQYF	TGCAGTGCGGACGACCGGTGGGGACCCTCCTACGAGCAGTACTTC
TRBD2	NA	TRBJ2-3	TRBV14	CASSHPRLAGAHTQYF	TGTGCCAGCAGCCACCCCAGACTAGCGGGGGCTCATACGCAGTATTTT